The 13 T cell receptor beta chains below were found in one sample sequenced in a study of cytomegalovirus exposure and HLA in healthy donors. PCR used 60 Vbeta primers and 13 Jbeta primers. Assay used: immunoSEQ multiplex PCR; TCRdb lists only in-frame clones, some missing. In the table there are some 150,000 clones, 75% to 90% of which are singletons. Sequenced input: PBMCs. Receptors originate from a man aged 40-49 years in good health and CMV-seronegative.

This clone was seen a handful of times. This chain links TRBV27 with TRBJ2-7; D remains unclear. The CDR3 has 14 residues. Trimming stripped 4 bases from V and 5 bases from J, with 15 bases between. The germline V gene has CDR1 MNHEY and CDR2 SMNVEV (reference sequence). DNA for the CDR3: TGTGCCAGCAGTTCCGGGTTGCGACCTAACGAGCAGTACTTC. Translation gives CASSSGLRPNEQYF.

The chain links TRBV7-2 to TRBJ2-7; 9 positions match TRBD2. The V gene end was trimmed by 8 bases and the J gene end by 7 bases; junction bases not matched to a gene: 12. This CDR3 comprises 14 residues. Germline CDR1 is SGHTA and CDR2 is FQGNSA. The CDR3 DNA follows: TGTGCCAGCTCTGGGACTAGCTCTACGGGGGAGCAGTACTTC. It specifies CASSGTSSTGEQYF.

Regarding this clone: A read error may account for a junction end that differs from germline. The V and J genes are TRBV5-6 and TRBJ2-3; the D gene is possibly TRBD1 (5 bases). The CDR3 totals 14 residues. Germline lookup yields CDR1 SGHDT and CDR2 YYEEEE. The DNA of the CDR3 is TGTGCCAGCAGCTTGCAGGGAAGCACACATACGCAGTATTTT. Translation: CASSLQGSTHTQYF.

The rearrangement joins TRBV4-2 to TRBJ2-1; 12 bases line up with TRBD2. V shed 0 bases and J 5 bases; nucleotides not matched to a gene: 5. This CDR3 is built from 17 residues. CDR1 is LGHNA and CDR2 is YNFKEQ in the germline V gene. The CDR3 spells CASSQDPTSGRHNEQFF. The CDR3 nucleotides read TGTGCCAGCAGCCAAGATCCTACTAGCGGGAGGCACAATGAGCAGTTCTTC.

The V call is TRBV2, the J call TRBJ1-1; 9 positions agree with TRBD1. The J segment lost 6 bases and the V segment lost 3 bases, leaving 5 bases of the junction unmatched. The CDR3 extends over 14 amino acids. Looked up from germline, CDR1 is SNHLY and CDR2 is FYNNEI. The CDR3 DNA is TGTGCCAGCAGTGATGCCCGGACAGGGGCTGAAGCTTTCTTT. Residues: CASSDARTGAEAFF. Complete variable domain (other parts from reference TRBV2 and TRBJ1-1): EPEVTQTPSHQVTQMGQEVILRCVPISNHLYFYWYRQILGQKVEFLVSFYNNEISEKSEIFDDQFSVERPDGSNFTLKIRSTKLEDSAMYFCASSDARTGAEAFFGQGTRLTVV.

The chain has TRBV7-8 and TRBJ2-7, with 7 bases fitting TRBD1. V gave up 5 bases and J gave up 7 bases; unmatched junction bases: 8. The CDR3 extends over 13 amino acids. Germline CDR1 SGHVS, CDR2 FQNEAQ. The CDR3 loop reads CASSQDRSREQYF. The CDR3 nucleotides read TGTGCCAGCAGCCAGGACAGGTCACGGGAGCAGTACTTC.

This clone appeared a single time. This chain links TRBV14 with TRBJ2-3, with a tentative D call TRBD2 (6 bases). V lost 1 base and J lost 0, with 11 bases in between. Germline values: CDR1 SGHDN, CDR2 FVKESK. This CDR3 has 16 amino acids. The CDR3 is CASSQVRGISTDTQYF. DNA of the CDR3: TGTGCCAGCAGCCAAGTCCGGGGGATTAGCACAGATACGCAGTATTTT.

This sequence joins TRBV7-3 and TRBJ1-1; weak D call: TRBD1 (6 bases). The CDR3 has 15 amino acids. V lost 5 bases and J lost 5, with 18 bases in between. In germline, CDR1 is SGHTA, CDR2 FQGTGA. CDR3 protein: CASSPGGAGETEAFF. The DNA for the CDR3 is TGTGCCAGCAGCCCTGGGGGCGCCGGGGAGACTGAAGCTTTCTTT.

The chain combines TRBV5-4 with TRBJ2-3; 8 nucleotides agree with TRBD2. Germline loops: CDR1 SGHNT, CDR2 YYREEE (reference sequence). Unmatched junction bases numbered 7, after V lost 5 bases and J lost 2 bases. The CDR3 is made up of 15 amino acids. CDR3 nucleotides: TGTGCCAGCAGTCTCCAGCGGGGGACCACAGATACGCAGTATTTT. It yields the protein CASSLQRGTTDTQYF.

This clone was seen a few times. V usage is TRBV14 and J usage is TRBJ1-2; D remains unclear. Trimming left V 1 base short and J 8 bases short, with 11 bases between. The CDR3 runs to 13 residues. Looked up from germline, CDR1 is SGHDN and CDR2 is FVKESK. This CDR3 is CASSQAWSGGYTF. The CDR3 DNA sequence: TGTGCCAGCAGCCAAGCGTGGAGTGGAGGCTACACCTTC.

The chain employs TRBV21-1 and TRBJ2-3; TRBD1, the D gene given by the table, was not confirmed from the DNA. TRBV21-1 is classified as a pseudogene. This CDR3 is built from 15 residues. The CDR3 region has the DNA TGTGCCAGCAGGGCGGACAGCCTTGTCACAGATACGCAGTATTTT. This encodes CASRADSLVTDTQYF.

This rearrangement joins TRBV27 to TRBJ2-6, with D perhaps TRBD1 (5 bases). Germline assignment: CDR1 MNHEY and CDR2 SMNVEV (reference sequence). The CDR3 has 13 residues. Trimming stripped 6 bases from V and 3 bases from J, with 6 bases between. CDR3: CASSQGGANVLTF. For the CDR3, the DNA is TGTGCCAGCAGCCAGGGTGGGGCCAACGTCCTGACTTTC.

The rearrangement uses TRBV15 and TRBJ2-1, with a tentative D call TRBD1 (5 bases). The CDR3 contains 16 residues. V was shortened by 3 bases and J by 0 bases, with 12 bases between the two germline ends. CDR1 and CDR2 from the germline V gene are LNHNV and YYDKDF (reference sequence). This CDR3 reads CATSSRQPSSYNEQFF. The CDR3 DNA sequence: TGTGCCACCAGCAGCCGACAGCCTAGCTCCTACAATGAGCAGTTCTTC. The full variable domain, completed using reference TRBV15 and TRBJ2-1, is DAMVIQNPRYQVTQFGKPVTLSCSQTLNHNVMYWYQQKSSQAPKLLFHYYDKDFNNEADTPDNFQSRRPNTSFCFLDIRSPGLGDTAMYLCATSSRQPSSYNEQFFGPGTRLTVL.